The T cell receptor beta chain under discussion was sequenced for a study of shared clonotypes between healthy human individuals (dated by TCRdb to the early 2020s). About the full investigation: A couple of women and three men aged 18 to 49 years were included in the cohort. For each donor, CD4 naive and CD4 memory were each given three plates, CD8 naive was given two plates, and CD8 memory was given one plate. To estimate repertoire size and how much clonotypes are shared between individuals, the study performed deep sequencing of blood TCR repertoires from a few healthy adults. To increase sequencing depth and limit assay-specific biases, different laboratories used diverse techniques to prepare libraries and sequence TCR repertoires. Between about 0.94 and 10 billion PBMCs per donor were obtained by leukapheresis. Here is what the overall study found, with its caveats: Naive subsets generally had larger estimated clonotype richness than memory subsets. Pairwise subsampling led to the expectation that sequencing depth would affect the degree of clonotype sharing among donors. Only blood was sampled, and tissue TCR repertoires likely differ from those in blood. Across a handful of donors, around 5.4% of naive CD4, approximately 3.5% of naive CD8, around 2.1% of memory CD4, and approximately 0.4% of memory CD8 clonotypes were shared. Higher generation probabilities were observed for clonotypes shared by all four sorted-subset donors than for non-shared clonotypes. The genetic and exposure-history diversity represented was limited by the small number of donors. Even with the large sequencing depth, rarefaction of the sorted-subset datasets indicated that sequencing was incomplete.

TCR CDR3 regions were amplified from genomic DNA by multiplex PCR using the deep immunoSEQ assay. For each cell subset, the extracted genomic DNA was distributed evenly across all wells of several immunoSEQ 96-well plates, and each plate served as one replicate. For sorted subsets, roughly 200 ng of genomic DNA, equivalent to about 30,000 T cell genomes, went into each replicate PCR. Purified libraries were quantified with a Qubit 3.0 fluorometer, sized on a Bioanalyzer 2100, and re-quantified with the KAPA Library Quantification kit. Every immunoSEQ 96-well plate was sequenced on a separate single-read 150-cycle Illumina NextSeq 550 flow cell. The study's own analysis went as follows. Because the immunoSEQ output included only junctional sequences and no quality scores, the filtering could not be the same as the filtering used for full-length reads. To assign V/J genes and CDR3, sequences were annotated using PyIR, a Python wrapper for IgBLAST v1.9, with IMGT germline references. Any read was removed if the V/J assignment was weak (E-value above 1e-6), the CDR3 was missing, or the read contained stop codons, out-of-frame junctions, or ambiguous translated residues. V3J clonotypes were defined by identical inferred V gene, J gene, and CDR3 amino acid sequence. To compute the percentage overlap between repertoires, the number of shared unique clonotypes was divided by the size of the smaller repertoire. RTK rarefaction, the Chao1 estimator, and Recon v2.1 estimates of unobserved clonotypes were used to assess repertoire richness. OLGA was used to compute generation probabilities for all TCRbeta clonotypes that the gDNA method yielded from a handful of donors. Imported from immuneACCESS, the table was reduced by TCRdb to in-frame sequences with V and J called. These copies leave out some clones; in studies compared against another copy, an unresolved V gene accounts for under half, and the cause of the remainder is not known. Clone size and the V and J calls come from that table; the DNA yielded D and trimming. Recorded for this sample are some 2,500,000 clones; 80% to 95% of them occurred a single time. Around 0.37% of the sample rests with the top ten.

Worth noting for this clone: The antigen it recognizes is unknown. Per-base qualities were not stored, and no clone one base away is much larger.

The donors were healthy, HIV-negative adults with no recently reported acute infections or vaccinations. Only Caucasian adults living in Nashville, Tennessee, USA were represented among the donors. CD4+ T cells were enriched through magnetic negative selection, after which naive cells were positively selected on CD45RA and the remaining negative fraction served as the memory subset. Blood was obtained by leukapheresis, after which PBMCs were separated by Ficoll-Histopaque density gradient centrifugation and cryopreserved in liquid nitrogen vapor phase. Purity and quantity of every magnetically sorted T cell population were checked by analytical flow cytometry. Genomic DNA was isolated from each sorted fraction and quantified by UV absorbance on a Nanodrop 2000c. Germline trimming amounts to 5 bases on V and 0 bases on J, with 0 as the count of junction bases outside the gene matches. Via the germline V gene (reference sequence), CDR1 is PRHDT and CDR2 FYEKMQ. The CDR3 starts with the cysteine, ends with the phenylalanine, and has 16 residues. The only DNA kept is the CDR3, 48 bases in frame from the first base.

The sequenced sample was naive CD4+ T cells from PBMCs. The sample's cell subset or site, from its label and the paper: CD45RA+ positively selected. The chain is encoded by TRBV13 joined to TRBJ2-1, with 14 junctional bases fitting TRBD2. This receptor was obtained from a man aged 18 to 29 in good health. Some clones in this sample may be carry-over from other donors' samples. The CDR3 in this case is CASSGLAGGSYNEQFF. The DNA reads TGTGCCAGCAGCGGACTAGCGGGAGGCTCCTACAATGAGCAGTTCTTC.